A selection of T cell receptor beta chains follows, all from one sample in a study of cytomegalovirus exposure and HLA in healthy donors. Here immunoSEQ multiplex PCR was the method, and the copy in TCRdb shows in-frame clones only, minus some. The table has tens of thousands of clones, under 95% seen once; the top ten hold 3% to 4%. The sequencing input was PBMCs. These receptors originate from a woman aged 25 to 39 in good health and CMV-seronegative. The CDR3 runs from the conserved cysteine through the conserved F or W. The D gene is left open where the match is weak. The size entry is marked missing in some rows and otherwise reads once, few, many or a size class.

size: .; V: TRBV7-2; D: TRBD2; J: TRBJ2-5; length: 15; DNA: TGTGCCAGCAGCCTCACTAGCGGGAGGGGAGAGACCCAGTACTTC; CDR3: CASSLTSGRGETQYF
size: .; V: TRBV6-6; D: .; J: TRBJ2-2; length: 13; DNA: TGTGCCAGCGGAATCATAGCGGCCGGGGAGCTGTTTTTT; CDR3: CASGIIAAGELFF
size: .; V: TRBV7-9; D: .; J: TRBJ1-1; length: 14; DNA: TGTGCCAGCAGCTTGGGCAGGCCGAACACTGAAGCTTTCTTT; CDR3: CASSLGRPNTEAFF
size: .; V: TRBV6-1; D: .; J: TRBJ1-1; length: 17; DNA: TGTGCCAGCAGTGAAGCCGCGGGAGGACTCATGAACACTGAAGCTTTCTTT; CDR3: CASSEAAGGLMNTEAFF
size: .; V: TRBV19; D: TRBD1; J: TRBJ2-7; length: 14; DNA: TGTGCCAGTACTCTGGGACAGGGTTCCTACGAGCAGTACTTC; CDR3: CASTLGQGSYEQYF
size: .; V: TRBV5-1; D: .; J: TRBJ2-7; length: 15; DNA: TGCGCCAGCAGCTTGGTCCCGGGCAGGGCCTACGAGCAGTACTTC; CDR3: CASSLVPGRAYEQYF
size: .; V: TRBV7-8; D: TRBD1; J: TRBJ1-1; length: 15; DNA: TGTGCCAGCAGCTCATCGACAGGGATGAACACTGAAGCTTTCTTT; CDR3: CASSSSTGMNTEAFF
size: .; V: TRBV18; D: .; J: TRBJ1-2; length: 12; DNA: TGTGCCAGCTCACCACAGGAGGAGAACTACACCTTC; CDR3: CASSPQEENYTF
size: .; V: TRBV7-8; D: .; J: TRBJ1-2; length: 12; DNA: TGTGCCAGCAGACAGGGAGCCTATGGCTACACCTTC; CDR3: CASRQGAYGYTF
size: once; V: TRBV6-1; D: .; J: TRBJ1-1; length: 13; DNA: TGTGCCAGCAGTGATAGCCGGAACACTGAAGCTTTCTTT; CDR3: CASSDSRNTEAFF
size: .; V: TRBV19; D: TRBD1; J: TRBJ1-5; length: 16; DNA: TGTGCCAGTAGTCTTCAGACGACAGGGCGGAATCAGCCCCAGCATTTT; CDR3: CASSLQTTGRNQPQHF
size: .; V: TRBV6-6; D: TRBD1; J: TRBJ1-2; length: 13; DNA: TGTGCCAGCAGTTCCGGGACAGTCCATGGCTACACCTTC; CDR3: CASSSGTVHGYTF
size: .; V: TRBV10-3; D: .; J: TRBJ1-5; length: 17; DNA: TGTGCCATCAGTGAGTCGATTGTCCTGACCGGGAATCAGCCCCAGCATTTT; CDR3: CAISESIVLTGNQPQHF
size: .; V: TRBV5-1; D: TRBD1; J: TRBJ1-1; length: 14; DNA: TGCGCCAGCAGCTCTCAGGGGGCGAGCACTGAAGCTTTCTTT; CDR3: CASSSQGASTEAFF
size: .; V: TRBV6-5; D: TRBD1; J: TRBJ2-3; length: 14; DNA: TGTGCCAGCATGGACAGGGGTTTCACAGATACGCAGTATTTT; CDR3: CASMDRGFTDTQYF
size: .; V: TRBV27; D: .; J: TRBJ1-4; length: 14; DNA: TGTGCCAGCAGTTTTCTCGGGGGAGAGAAAAAACTGTTTTTT; CDR3: CASSFLGGEKKLFF
size: .; V: TRBV10-3; D: TRBD2; J: TRBJ2-2; length: 15; DNA: TGTGCCATCAGTCGGGAGGCGGGCGGAACCGGGGAGCTGTTTTTT; CDR3: CAISREAGGTGELFF
size: .; V: TRBV19; D: .; J: TRBJ1-2; length: 13; DNA: TGTGCCAGTAGTAACACAGGGATTGATGGCTACACCTTC; CDR3: CASSNTGIDGYTF
size: .; V: TRBV9; D: .; J: TRBJ1-1; length: 13; DNA: TGTGCCAGCAAAAGTTCCGGGTACGGGGAAGCTTTCTTT; CDR3: CASKSSGYGEAFF
size: .; V: TRBV27; D: TRBD1; J: TRBJ1-3; length: 16; DNA: TGTGCCAGCAGCCGTCTCGACAGGGACTCTGGAAACACCATATATTTT; CDR3: CASSRLDRDSGNTIYF
size: once; V: TRBV19; D: .; J: TRBJ2-3; length: 13; DNA: TGTGCCAGTAGTATACTTAGCGGCGGTACGCAGTATTTT; CDR3: CASSILSGGTQYF
size: .; V: TRBV30; D: .; J: TRBJ1-2; length: 13; DNA: TGTGCCGGCCGGGACACTTCTAACTATGGCTACACCTTC; CDR3: CAGRDTSNYGYTF
size: .; V: TRBV7-2; D: .; J: TRBJ1-3; length: 15; DNA: TGTGCCAGCAGCTTAGTAACGGGGAAGGGAAACACCATATATTTT; CDR3: CASSLVTGKGNTIYF
size: .; V: TRBV19; D: .; J: TRBJ1-5; length: 17; DNA: TGTGCCAGTAGTAGGACGGACAAAGACTTTAGCAATCAGCCCCAGCATTTT; CDR3: CASSRTDKDFSNQPQHF
size: few; V: TRBV30; D: .; J: TRBJ1-2; length: 16; DNA: TGTGCCTGGAGTCGCATCCTTCCCATAGCTAACTATGGCTACACCTTC; CDR3: CAWSRILPIANYGYTF
size: .; V: TRBV7-9; D: .; J: TRBJ2-5; length: 15; DNA: TGTGCCAGCAGCTTAGAAGGACTCTTCCAAGAGACCCAGTACTTC; CDR3: CASSLEGLFQETQYF
size: .; V: TRBV28; D: .; J: TRBJ1-3; length: 14; DNA: TGTGCCAGCAGTTTCCAAGCGGCTGGAAACACCATATATTTT; CDR3: CASSFQAAGNTIYF
size: .; V: TRBV5-1; D: TRBD1; J: TRBJ1-1; length: 12; DNA: TGCGCCAGCAGCTCAGGGGGGACTGAAGCTTTCTTT; CDR3: CASSSGGTEAFF
size: .; V: TRBV6-1; D: .; J: TRBJ1-5; length: 14; DNA: TGTGCCAGCAGTGAACAAGACCGGGATCAGCCCCAGCATTTT; CDR3: CASSEQDRDQPQHF
size: few; V: TRBV4-2; D: TRBD1; J: TRBJ1-1; length: 16; DNA: TGTGCCAGCAGCCTCGGGACAGGGGAGGGTAGTACTGAAGCTTTCTTT; CDR3: CASSLGTGEGSTEAFF
size: .; V: TRBV19; D: .; J: TRBJ2-1; length: 21; DNA: TGTGCCAGTAGCCCTTACCCGGGACCGGCTCTGGGGACTTCAAGGTTTGATGAGCAGTTCTTC; CDR3: CASSPYPGPALGTSRFDEQFF
size: .; V: TRBV6-1; D: .; J: TRBJ1-2; length: 16; DNA: TGTGCCAGCAGTGGGGTGGCAGGGGCTTCTTCGGGAGGCTACACCTTC; CDR3: CASSGVAGASSGGYTF
size: .; V: TRBV6-5; D: TRBD2; J: TRBJ2-1; length: 15; DNA: TGTGCCAGCAGTATTCTAGCGGGGCCAAACAATGAGCAGTTCTTC; CDR3: CASSILAGPNNEQFF
size: .; V: TRBV11-1; D: .; J: TRBJ1-1; length: 17; DNA: TGTGCCAGCAGCCCGAGGGCCGGGGAGGAAGCGAACACTGAAGCTTTCTTT; CDR3: CASSPRAGEEANTEAFF